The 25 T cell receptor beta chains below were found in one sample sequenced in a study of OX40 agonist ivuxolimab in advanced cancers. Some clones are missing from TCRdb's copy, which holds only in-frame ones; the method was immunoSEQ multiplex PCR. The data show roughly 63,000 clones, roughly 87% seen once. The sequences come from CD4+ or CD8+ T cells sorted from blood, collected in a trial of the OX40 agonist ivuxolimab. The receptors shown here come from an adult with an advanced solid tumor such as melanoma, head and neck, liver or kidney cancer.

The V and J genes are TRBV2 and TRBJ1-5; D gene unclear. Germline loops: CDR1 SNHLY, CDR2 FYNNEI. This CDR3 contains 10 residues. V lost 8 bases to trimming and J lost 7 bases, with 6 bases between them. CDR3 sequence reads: CASGVQPQHF. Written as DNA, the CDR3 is TGTGCCAGCGGGGTCCAGCCCCAGCATTTT.

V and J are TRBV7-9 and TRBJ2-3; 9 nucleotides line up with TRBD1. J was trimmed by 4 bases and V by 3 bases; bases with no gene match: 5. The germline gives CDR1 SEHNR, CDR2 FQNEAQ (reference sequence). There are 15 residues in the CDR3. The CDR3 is CASSFRDRASDTQYF. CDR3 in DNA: TGTGCCAGCAGCTTCCGGGACAGGGCCTCAGATACGCAGTATTTT.

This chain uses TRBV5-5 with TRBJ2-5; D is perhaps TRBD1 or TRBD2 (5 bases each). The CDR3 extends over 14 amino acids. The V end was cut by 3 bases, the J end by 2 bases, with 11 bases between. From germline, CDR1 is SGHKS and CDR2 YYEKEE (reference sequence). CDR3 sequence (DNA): TGTGCCAGCAGCTGGGACCTCATGCAAGAGACCCAGTACTTC. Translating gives CASSWDLMQETQYF.

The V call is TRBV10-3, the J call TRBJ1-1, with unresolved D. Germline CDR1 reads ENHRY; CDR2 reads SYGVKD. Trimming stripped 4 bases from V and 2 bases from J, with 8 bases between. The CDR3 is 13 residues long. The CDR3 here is CAISAGINTEAFF. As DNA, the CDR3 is TGTGCCATCAGTGCGGGCATCAACACTGAAGCTTTCTTT.

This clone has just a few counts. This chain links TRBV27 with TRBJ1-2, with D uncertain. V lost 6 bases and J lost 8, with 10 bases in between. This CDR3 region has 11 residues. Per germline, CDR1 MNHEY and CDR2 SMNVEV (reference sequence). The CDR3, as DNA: TGTGCCAGCAGGACCAGTGGCGGCTACACCTTC. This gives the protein CASRTSGGYTF.

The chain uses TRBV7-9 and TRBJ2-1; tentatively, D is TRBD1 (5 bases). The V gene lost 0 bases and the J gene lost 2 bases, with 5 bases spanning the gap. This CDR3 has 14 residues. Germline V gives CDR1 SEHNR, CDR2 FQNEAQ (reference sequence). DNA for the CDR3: TGTGCCAGCAGCTTAGCAGGGGCCTACAATGAGCAGTTCTTC. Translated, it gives CASSLAGAYNEQFF. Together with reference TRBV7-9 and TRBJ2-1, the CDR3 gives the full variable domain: DTGVSQNPRHKITKRGQNVTFRCDPISEHNRLYWYRQTLGQGPEFLTYFQNEAQLEKSRLLSDRFSAERPKGSFSTLEIQRTEQGDSAMYLCASSLAGAYNEQFFGPGTRLTVL.

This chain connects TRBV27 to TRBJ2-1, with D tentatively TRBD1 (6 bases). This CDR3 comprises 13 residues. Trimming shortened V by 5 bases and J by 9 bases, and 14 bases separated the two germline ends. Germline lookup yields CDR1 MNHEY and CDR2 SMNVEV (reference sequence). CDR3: CASSHNAGVEQFF. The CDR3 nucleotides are TGTGCCAGCAGTCACAACGCAGGGGTTGAGCAGTTCTTC.

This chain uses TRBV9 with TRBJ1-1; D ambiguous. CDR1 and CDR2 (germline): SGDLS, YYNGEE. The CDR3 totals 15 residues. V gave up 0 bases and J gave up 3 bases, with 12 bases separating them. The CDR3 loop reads CASSVVEGRYTEAFF. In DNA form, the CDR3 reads TGTGCCAGCAGCGTAGTAGAGGGAAGGTACACTGAAGCTTTCTTT.

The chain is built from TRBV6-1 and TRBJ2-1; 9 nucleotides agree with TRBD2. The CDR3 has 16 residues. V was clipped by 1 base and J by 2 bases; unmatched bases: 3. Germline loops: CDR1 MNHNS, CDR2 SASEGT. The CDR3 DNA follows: TGTGCCAGCAGTGAAGTCCTAGCGGGGCCCTACAATGAGCAGTTCTTC. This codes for CASSEVLAGPYNEQFF.

The CDR3 coding sequence is TGTGCCAGCAGCTGGGGGGTCTCGGGAGGCACAGATACGCAGTATTTT. It translates to CASSWGVSGGTDTQYF. V usage is TRBV7-6 and J usage is TRBJ2-3, with a weak D call TRBD2 (6 bases). V was cut by 4 bases and J by 1 base, with 15 bases left in between. The germline V gene has CDR1 SGHVS and CDR2 FNYEAQ. There are 16 residues in the CDR3. The variable domain in full, with the rest retrieved from reference TRBV7-6 and TRBJ2-3, is GAGVSQSPRYKVTKRGQDVALRCDPISGHVSLYWYRQALGQGPEFLTYFNYEAQQDKSGLPNDRFSAERPEGSISTLTIQRTEQRDSAMYRCASSWGVSGGTDTQYFGPGTRLTVL.

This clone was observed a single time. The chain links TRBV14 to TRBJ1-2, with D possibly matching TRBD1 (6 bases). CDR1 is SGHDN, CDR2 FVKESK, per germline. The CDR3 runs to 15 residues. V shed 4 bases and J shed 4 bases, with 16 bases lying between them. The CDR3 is CASSLQGRRGYGYTF. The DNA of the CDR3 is TGTGCCAGCAGCCTACAGGGACGGAGGGGCTATGGCTACACCTTC.

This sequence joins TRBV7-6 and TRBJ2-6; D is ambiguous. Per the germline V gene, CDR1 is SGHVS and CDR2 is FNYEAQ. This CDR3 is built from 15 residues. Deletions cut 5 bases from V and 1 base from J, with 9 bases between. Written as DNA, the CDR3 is TGTGCCAGCAGCCCGGATGAGTCTGGGGCCAACGTCCTGACTTTC. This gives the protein CASSPDESGANVLTF. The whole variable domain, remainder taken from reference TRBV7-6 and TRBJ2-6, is GAGVSQSPRYKVTKRGQDVALRCDPISGHVSLYWYRQALGQGPEFLTYFNYEAQQDKSGLPNDRFSAERPEGSISTLTIQRTEQRDSAMYRCASSPDESGANVLTFGAGSRLTVL.

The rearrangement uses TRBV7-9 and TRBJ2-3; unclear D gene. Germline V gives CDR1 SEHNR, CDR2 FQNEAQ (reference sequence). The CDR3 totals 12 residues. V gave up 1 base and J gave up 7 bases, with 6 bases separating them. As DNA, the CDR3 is TGTGCCAGCAGCTTAGTAACTAATACGCAGTATTTT. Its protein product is CASSLVTNTQYF.

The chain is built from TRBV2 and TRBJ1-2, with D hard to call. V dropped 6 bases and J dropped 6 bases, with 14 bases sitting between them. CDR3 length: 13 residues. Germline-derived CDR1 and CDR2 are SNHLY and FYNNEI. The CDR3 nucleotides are TGTGCCAGCAGACACCAGAAGGTGCATGGCTACACCTTC. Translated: CASRHQKVHGYTF.

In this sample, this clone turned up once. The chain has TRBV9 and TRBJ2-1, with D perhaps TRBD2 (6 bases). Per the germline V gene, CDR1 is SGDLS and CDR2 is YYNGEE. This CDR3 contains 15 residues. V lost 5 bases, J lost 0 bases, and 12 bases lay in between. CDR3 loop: CASRGGMSSYNEQFF. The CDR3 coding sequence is TGTGCCAGCAGGGGGGGAATGAGCTCCTACAATGAGCAGTTCTTC.

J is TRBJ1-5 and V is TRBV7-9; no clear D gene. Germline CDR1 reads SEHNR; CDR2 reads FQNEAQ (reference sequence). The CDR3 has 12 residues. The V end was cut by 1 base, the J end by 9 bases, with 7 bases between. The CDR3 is CASSLEGWPQHF. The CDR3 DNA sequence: TGTGCCAGCAGCTTAGAAGGGTGGCCCCAGCATTTT. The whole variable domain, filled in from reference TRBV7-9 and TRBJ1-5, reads DTGVSQNPRHKITKRGQNVTFRCDPISEHNRLYWYRQTLGQGPEFLTYFQNEAQLEKSRLLSDRFSAERPKGSFSTLEIQRTEQGDSAMYLCASSLEGWPQHFGDGTRLSIL.

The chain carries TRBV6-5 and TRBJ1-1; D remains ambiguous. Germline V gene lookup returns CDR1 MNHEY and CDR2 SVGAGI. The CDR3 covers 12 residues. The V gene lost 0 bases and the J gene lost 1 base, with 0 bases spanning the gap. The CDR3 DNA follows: TGTGCCAGCAGTTACTCGAACACTGAAGCTTTCTTT. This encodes CASSYSNTEAFF.

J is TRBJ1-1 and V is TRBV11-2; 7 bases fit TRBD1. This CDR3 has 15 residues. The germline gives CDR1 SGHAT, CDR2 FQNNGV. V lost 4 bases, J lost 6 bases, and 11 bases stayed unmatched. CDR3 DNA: TGTGCCAGCAGCTCGACCACGGGACAGATCGCTGAAGCTTTCTTT. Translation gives CASSSTTGQIAEAFF. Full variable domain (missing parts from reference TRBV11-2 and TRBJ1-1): EAGVAQSPRYKIIEKRQSVAFWCNPISGHATLYWYQQILGQGPKLLIQFQNNGVVDDSQLPKDRFSAERLKGVDSTLKIQPAKLEDSAVYLCASSSTTGQIAEAFFGQGTRLTVV.

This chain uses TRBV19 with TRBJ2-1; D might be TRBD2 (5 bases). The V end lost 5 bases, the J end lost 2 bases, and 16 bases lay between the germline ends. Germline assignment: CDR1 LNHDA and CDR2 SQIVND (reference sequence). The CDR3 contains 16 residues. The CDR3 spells CASSADGDYAYNEQFF. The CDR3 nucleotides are TGTGCCAGTAGTGCTGATGGAGACTACGCCTACAATGAGCAGTTCTTC.

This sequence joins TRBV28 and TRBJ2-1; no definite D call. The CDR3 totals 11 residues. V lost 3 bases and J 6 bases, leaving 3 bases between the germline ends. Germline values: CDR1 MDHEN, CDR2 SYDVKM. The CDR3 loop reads CASSLLNEQFF. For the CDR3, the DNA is TGTGCCAGCAGTTTGCTCAATGAGCAGTTCTTC. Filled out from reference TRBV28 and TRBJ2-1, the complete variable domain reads DVKVTQSSRYLVKRTGEKVFLECVQDMDHENMFWYRQDPGLGLRLIYFSYDVKMKEKGDIPEGYSVSREKKERFSLILESASTNQTSMYLCASSLLNEQFFGPGTRLTVL.

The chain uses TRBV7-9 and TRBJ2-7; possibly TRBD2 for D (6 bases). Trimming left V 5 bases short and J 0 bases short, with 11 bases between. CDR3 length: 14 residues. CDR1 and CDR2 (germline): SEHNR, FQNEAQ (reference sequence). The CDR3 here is CASSRDSSSYEQYF. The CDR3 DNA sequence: TGTGCCAGCAGCCGGGACTCAAGCTCCTACGAGCAGTACTTC.

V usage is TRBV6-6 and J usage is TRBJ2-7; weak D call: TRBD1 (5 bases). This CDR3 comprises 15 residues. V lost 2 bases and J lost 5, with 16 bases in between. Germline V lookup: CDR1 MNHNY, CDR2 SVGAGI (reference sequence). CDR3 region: CASSYLVQGRDEQYF. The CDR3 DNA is TGTGCCAGCAGTTACCTCGTTCAGGGCAGGGACGAGCAGTACTTC.

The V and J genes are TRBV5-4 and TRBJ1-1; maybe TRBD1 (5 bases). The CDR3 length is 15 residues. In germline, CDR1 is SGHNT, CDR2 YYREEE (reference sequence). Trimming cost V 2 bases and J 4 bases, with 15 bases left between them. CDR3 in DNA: TGTGCCAGCAGCTTTTCAGGGATCGGGGCCACTGAAGCTTTCTTT. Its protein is CASSFSGIGATEAFF.

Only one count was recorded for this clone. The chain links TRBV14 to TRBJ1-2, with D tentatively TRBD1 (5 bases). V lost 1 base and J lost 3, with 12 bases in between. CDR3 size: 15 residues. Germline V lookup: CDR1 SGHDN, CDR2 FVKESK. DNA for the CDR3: TGTGCCAGCAGCCAAGCGGGGACGGATCACTATGGCTACACCTTC. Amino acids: CASSQAGTDHYGYTF.

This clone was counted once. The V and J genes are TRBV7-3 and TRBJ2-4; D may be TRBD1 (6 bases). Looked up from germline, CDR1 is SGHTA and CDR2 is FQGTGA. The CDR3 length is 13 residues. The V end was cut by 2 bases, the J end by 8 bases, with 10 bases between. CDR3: CASSLLGGDIQYF. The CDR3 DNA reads TGTGCCAGCAGCTTATTAGGGGGAGACATTCAGTACTTC.